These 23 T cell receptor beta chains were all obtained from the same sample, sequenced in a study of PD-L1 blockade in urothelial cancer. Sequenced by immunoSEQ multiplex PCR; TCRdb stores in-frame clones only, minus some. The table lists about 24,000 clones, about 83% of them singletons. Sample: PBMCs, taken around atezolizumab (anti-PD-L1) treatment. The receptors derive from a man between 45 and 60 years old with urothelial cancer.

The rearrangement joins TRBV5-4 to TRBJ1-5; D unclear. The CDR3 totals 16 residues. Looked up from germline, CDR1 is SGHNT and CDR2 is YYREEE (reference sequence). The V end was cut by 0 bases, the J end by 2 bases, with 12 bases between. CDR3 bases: TGTGCCAGCAGCTTGGAATCCCTACCCTGCAATCAGCCCCAGCATTTT. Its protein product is CASSLESLPCNQPQHF.

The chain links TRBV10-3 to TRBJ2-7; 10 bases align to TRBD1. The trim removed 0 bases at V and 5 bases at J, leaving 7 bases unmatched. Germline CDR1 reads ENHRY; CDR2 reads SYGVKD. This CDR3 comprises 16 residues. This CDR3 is CAISESGTGVNNEQYF. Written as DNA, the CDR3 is TGTGCCATCAGTGAGTCCGGGACAGGGGTGAACAACGAGCAGTACTTC.

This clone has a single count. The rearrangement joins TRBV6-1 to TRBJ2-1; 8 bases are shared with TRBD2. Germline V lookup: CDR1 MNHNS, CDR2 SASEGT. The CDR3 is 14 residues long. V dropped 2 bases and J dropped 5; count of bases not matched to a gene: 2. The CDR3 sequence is CASSEWREDNEQFF. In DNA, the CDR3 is TGTGCCAGCAGTGAATGGCGGGAGGACAATGAGCAGTTCTTC.

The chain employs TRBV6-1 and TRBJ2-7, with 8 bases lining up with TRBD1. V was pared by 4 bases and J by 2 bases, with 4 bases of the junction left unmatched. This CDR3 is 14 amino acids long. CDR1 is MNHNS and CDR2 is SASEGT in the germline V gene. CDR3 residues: CASSADRVAYEQYF. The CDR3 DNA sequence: TGTGCCAGCAGTGCGGACAGGGTAGCCTACGAGCAGTACTTC.

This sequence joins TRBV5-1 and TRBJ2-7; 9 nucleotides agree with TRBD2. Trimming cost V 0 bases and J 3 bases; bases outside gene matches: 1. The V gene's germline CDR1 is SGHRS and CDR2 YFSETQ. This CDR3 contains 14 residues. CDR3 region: CASSLGRGGYEQYF. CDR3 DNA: TGCGCCAGCAGCTTGGGGCGGGGGGGCTACGAGCAGTACTTC.

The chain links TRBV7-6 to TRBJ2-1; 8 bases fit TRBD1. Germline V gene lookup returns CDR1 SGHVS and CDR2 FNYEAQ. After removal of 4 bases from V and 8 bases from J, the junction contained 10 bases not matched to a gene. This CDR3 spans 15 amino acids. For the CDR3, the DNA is TGTGCCAGCAGCTCGACCATACAGGGGGTTCATGAGCAGTTCTTC. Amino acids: CASSSTIQGVHEQFF. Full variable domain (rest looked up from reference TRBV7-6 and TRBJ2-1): GAGVSQSPRYKVTKRGQDVALRCDPISGHVSLYWYRQALGQGPEFLTYFNYEAQQDKSGLPNDRFSAERPEGSISTLTIQRTEQRDSAMYRCASSSTIQGVHEQFFGPGTRLTVL.

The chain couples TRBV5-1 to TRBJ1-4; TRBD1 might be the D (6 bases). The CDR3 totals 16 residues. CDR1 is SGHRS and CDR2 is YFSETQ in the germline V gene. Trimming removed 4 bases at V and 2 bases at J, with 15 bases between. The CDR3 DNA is TGCGCCAGCAGCCCGGGCCCCACAGGGACTAATGAAAAACTGTTTTTT. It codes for CASSPGPTGTNEKLFF.

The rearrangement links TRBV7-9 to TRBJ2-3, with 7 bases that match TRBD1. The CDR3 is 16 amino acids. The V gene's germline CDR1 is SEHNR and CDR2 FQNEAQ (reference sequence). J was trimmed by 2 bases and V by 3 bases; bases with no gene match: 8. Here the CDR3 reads CASSLLQGFDTDTQYF. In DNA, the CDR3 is TGTGCCAGCAGCTTGTTACAGGGGTTTGACACAGATACGCAGTATTTT. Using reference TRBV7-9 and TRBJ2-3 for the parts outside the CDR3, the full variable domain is DTGVSQNPRHKITKRGQNVTFRCDPISEHNRLYWYRQTLGQGPEFLTYFQNEAQLEKSRLLSDRFSAERPKGSFSTLEIQRTEQGDSAMYLCASSLLQGFDTDTQYFGPGTRLTVL.

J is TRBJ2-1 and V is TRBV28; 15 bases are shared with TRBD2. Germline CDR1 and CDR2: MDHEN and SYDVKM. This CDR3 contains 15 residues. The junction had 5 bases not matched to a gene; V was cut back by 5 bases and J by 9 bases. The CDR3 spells CASSPGLAGGREQFF. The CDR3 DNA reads TGTGCCAGCAGTCCGGGACTAGCGGGAGGTCGTGAGCAGTTCTTC.

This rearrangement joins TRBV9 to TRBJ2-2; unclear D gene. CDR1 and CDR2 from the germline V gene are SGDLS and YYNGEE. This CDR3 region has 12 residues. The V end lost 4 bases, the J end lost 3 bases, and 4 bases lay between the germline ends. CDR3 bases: TGTGCCAGCAGCTCGGACACCGGGGAGCTGTTTTTT. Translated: CASSSDTGELFF.

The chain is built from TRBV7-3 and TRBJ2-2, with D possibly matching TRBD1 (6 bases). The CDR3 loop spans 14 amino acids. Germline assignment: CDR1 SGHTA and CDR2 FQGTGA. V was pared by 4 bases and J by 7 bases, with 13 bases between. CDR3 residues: CASSSRTVGGELFF. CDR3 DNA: TGTGCCAGCAGCTCCCGGACAGTGGGCGGGGAGCTGTTTTTT.

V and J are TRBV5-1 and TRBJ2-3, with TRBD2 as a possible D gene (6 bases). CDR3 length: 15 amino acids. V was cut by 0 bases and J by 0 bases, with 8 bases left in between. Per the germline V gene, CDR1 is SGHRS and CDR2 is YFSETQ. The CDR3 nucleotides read TGCGCCAGCAGCTTGGGCGGGGCAAGCACAGATACGCAGTATTTT. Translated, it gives CASSLGGASTDTQYF. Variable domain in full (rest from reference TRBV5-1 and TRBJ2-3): KAGVTQTPRYLIKTRGQQVTLSCSPISGHRSVSWYQQTPGQGLQFLFEYFSETQRNKGNFPGRFSGRQFSNSRSEMNVSTLELGDSALYLCASSLGGASTDTQYFGPGTRLTVL.

The CDR3 protein is CASSVDPRDRGKMGTGELFF. CDR3 nucleotide sequence: TGTGCCAGCAGCGTAGACCCCCGGGACAGGGGAAAAATGGGAACCGGGGAGCTGTTTTTT. The chain has TRBV9 and TRBJ2-2; 10 nucleotides line up with TRBD1. V shed 0 bases and J 5 bases; nucleotides not matched to a gene: 16. Per the germline V gene, CDR1 is SGDLS and CDR2 is YYNGEE. CDR3 size: 20 residues.

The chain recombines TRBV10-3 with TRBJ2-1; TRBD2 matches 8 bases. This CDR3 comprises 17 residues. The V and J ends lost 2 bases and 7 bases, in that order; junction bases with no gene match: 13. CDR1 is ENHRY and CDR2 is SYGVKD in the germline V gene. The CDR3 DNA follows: TGTGCCATCAGTGAGATTGGGGTCCAGCGGGGGTTTAATGAGCAGTTCTTC. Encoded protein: CAISEIGVQRGFNEQFF.

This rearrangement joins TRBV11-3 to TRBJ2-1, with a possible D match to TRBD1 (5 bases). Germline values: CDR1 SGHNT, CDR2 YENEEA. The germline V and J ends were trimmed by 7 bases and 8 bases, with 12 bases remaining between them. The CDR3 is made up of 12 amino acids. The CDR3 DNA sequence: TGTGCCAGCAAAGGGGTTGGAGATGAGCAGTTCTTC. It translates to CASKGVGDEQFF.

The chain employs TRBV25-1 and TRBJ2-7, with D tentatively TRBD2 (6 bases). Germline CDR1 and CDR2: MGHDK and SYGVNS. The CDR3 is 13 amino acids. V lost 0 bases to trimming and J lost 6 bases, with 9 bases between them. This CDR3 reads CASSEYIGGEQYF. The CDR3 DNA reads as TGTGCCAGCAGTGAATATATCGGGGGCGAGCAGTACTTC.

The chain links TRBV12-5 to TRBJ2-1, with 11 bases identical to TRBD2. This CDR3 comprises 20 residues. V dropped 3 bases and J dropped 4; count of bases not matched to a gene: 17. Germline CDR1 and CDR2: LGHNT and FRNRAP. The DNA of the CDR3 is TGTGCTAGTGGTTTTATCGGGCTAGCGGGAGGAAGGGTAGGGTACAATGAGCAGTTCTTC. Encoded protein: CASGFIGLAGGRVGYNEQFF.

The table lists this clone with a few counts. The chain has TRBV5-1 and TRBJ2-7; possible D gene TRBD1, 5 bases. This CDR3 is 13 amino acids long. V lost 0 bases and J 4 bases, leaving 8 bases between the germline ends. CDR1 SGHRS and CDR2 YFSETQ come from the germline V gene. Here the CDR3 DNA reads TGCGCCAGCAGCTTGGACAGGAGTTACGAGCAGTACTTC. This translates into CASSLDRSYEQYF. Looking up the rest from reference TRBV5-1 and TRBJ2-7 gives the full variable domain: KAGVTQTPRYLIKTRGQQVTLSCSPISGHRSVSWYQQTPGQGLQFLFEYFSETQRNKGNFPGRFSGRQFSNSRSEMNVSTLELGDSALYLCASSLDRSYEQYFGPGTRLTVT.

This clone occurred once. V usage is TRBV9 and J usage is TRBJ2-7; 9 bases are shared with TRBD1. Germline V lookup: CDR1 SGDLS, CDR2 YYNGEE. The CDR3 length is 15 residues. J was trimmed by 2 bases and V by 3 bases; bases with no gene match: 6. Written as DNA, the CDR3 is TGTGCCAGCAGCGCGGACGGGACAGGGACCTACGAGCAGTACTTC. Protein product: CASSADGTGTYEQYF.

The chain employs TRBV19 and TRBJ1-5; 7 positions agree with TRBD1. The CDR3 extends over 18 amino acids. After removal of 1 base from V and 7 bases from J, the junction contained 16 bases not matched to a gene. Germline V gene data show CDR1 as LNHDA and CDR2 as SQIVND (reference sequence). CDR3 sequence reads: CASSIALFGAGGGQPQHF. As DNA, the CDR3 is TGTGCCAGTAGTATAGCGTTGTTTGGGGCAGGGGGTGGGCAGCCCCAGCATTTT.

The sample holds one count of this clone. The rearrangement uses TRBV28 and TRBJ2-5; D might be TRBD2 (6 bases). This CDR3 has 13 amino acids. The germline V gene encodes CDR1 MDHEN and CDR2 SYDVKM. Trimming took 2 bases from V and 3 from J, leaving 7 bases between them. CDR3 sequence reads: CASSLAGKETQYF. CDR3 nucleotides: TGTGCCAGCAGTTTAGCGGGAAAAGAGACCCAGTACTTC.

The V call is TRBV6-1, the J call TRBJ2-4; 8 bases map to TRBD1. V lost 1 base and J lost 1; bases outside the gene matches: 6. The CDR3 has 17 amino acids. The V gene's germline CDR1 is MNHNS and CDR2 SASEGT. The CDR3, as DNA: TGTGCCAGCAGTGAAGGGACAGGGTTTGTCGCCAAAAACATTCAGTACTTC. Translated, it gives CASSEGTGFVAKNIQYF.

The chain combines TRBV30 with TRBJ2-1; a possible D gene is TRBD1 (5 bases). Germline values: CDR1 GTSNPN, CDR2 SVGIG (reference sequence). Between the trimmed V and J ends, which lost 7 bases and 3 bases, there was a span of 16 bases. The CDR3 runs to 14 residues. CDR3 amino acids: CASVWQGYYNEQFF. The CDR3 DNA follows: TGTGCCTCCGTTTGGCAGGGCTACTACAATGAGCAGTTCTTC.